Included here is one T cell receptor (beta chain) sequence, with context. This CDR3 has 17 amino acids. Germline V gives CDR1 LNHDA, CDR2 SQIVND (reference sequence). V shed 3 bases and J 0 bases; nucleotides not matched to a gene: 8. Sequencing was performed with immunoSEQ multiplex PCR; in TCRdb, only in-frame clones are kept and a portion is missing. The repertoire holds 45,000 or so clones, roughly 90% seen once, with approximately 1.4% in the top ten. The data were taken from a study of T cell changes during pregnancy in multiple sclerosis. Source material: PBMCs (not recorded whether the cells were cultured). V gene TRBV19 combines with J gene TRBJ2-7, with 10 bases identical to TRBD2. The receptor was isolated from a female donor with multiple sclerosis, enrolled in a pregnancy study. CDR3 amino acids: CASSIGSGRLSSYEQYF. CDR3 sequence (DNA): TGTGCCAGTAGTATCGGTAGCGGGAGGCTTAGCTCCTACGAGCAGTACTTC.